This TCR beta chain was observed in a study of OX40 agonist ivuxolimab in advanced cancers. Background on the study: Every 2 weeks, patients received ivuxolimab intravenously, dosed at 0.01 to 10 mg/kg.

Here immunoSEQ multiplex PCR was the method, and the copy in TCRdb shows in-frame clones only, minus some. The table includes tens of thousands of clones, roughly 88% detected once. This CDR3 has 14 residues. Germline V gene sequence: CDR1 SEHNR, CDR2 FQNEAQ (reference sequence). V dropped 4 bases and J dropped 7; count of bases not matched to a gene: 8. The sequenced sample was CD4+ or CD8+ T cells sorted from blood, obtained in a trial of the OX40 agonist ivuxolimab. The clonotype comes from an adult with an advanced solid tumor such as melanoma, head and neck, liver or kidney cancer. The chain joins TRBV7-9 to TRBJ1-2, with 8 bases fitting TRBD1. CDR3 sequence: CASSSQQGVGGYTF. CDR3 nucleotide sequence: TGTGCCAGCAGCTCCCAACAGGGGGTAGGTGGCTACACCTTC.